This record concerns one T cell receptor beta chain sequence. This specimen comes from a study of PD-1 blockade in classical Hodgkin lymphoma. Time point specified: cycle 4 day 1 (C4D1), after 6 weeks of nivolumab. Each of the patients experienced relapse following autologous stem cell transplantation, and their brentuximab vedotin exposure differed. Method: immunoSEQ multiplex PCR; TCRdb's copy keeps in-frame clones and lacks some. The table lists roughly 100,000 clones, roughly nine tenths of them singletons, with under 20% in the top ten. CDR1 SGDLS and CDR2 YYNGEE come from the germline V gene. CDR3 length: 15 residues. V lost 3 bases and J lost 0, with 10 bases in between.

Here the sequenced sample was peripheral blood mononuclear cells (PBMCs), taken before the fourth cycle of nivolumab. The V call is TRBV9, the J call TRBJ2-1; unclear D gene. The clonotype was recovered from a human donor with classical Hodgkin lymphoma. CDR3 loop: CASSADWSSYNEQFF. The DNA for the CDR3 is TGTGCCAGCAGCGCCGATTGGAGCTCCTACAATGAGCAGTTCTTC.